This T cell receptor beta chain was sequenced during a study of memory CD4+ T cells and cytomegalovirus serostatus. Study background: This sample comes from healthy Belgian adults, roughly 9 CMV seropositive, approximately 24 seronegative.

V lost 2 bases, J lost 13 bases, and 20 bases stayed unmatched. The germline CDR1 and CDR2 sequences are SGHNT and YYREEE (reference sequence). This CDR3 is built from 16 residues. Authors' processing steps: Out-of-frame sequences were removed, leaving roughly 2,200,000 distinct TCRbeta sequences. Data came from immunoSEQ multiplex PCR; TCRdb stores just in-frame clones and leaves some out. Clone size and V and J calls were adopted from that table, with D and trimming inferred from the DNA. The sample shows 35,000 to 45,000 clones, 79% of them seen only once. The sort gate was single viable CD3+CD4+CD8-CD45RO+ cells for memory CD4+ T cells. Serostatus was set by detecting CMV pp150, pp28, p38, p52 IgG. CD4+ T cells were isolated by positive magnetic selection.

This receptor was identified in an adult in good health and CMV-seronegative. This chain uses TRBV5-4 with TRBJ1-2; 7 bases are shared with TRBD1. The source material was memory CD4+ T cells from blood. DNA for the CDR3: TGTGCCAGCAGCTTTGGACAAACCGGGACAGCTGTAACGAGCACCTTC. Protein product: CASSFGQTGTAVTSTF. The full variable domain, its missing parts supplied by reference TRBV5-4 and TRBJ1-2, is ETGVTQSPTHLIKTRGQQVTLRCSSQSGHNTVSWYQQALGQGPQFIFQYYREEENGRGNFPPRFSGLQFPNYSSELNVNALELDDSALYLCASSFGQTGTAVTSTFGSGTRLTVV.